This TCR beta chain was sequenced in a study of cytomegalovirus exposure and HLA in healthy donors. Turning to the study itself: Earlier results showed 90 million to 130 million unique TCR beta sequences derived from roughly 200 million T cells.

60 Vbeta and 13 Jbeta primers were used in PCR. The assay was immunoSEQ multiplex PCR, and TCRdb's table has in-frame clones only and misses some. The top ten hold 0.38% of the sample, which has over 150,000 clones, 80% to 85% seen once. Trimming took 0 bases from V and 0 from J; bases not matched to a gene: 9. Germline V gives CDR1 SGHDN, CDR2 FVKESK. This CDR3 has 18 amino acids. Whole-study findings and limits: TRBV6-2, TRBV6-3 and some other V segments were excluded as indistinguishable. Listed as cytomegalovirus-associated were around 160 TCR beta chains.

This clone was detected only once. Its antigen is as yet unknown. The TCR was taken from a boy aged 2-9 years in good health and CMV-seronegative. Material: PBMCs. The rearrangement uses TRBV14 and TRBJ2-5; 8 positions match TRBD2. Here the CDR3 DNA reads TGTGCCAGCAGCCAAGAAAGTTACGGCGGGAGGAACCAAGAGACCCAGTACTTC. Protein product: CASSQESYGGRNQETQYF.